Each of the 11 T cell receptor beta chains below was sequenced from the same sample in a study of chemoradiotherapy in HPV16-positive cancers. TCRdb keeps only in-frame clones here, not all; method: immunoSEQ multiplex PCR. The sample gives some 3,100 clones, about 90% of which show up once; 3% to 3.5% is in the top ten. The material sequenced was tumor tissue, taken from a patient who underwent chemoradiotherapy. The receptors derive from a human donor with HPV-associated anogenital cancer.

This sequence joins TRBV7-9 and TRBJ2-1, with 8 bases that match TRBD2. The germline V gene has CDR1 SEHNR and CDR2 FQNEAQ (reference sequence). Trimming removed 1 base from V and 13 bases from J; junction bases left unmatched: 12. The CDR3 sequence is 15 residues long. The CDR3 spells CASSLVEGLVRKQFF. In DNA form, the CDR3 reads TGTGCCAGCAGCTTAGTTGAGGGACTAGTCAGAAAACAGTTCTTC. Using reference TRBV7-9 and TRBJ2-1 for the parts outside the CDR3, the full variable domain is DTGVSQNPRHKITKRGQNVTFRCDPISEHNRLYWYRQTLGQGPEFLTYFQNEAQLEKSRLLSDRFSAERPKGSFSTLEIQRTEQGDSAMYLCASSLVEGLVRKQFFGPGTRLTVL.

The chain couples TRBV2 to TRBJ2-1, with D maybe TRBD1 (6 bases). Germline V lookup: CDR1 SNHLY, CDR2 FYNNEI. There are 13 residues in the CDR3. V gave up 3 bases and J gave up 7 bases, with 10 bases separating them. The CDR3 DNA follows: TGTGCCAGCAGTGAGCAGGGGTTTAATGAGCAGTTCTTC. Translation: CASSEQGFNEQFF.

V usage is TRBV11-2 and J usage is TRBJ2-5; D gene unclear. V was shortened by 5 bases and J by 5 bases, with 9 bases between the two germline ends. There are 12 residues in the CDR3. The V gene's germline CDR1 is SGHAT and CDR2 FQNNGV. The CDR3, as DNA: TGTGCCAGCAGCCCGCCCAGCGAGACCCAGTACTTC. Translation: CASSPPSETQYF.

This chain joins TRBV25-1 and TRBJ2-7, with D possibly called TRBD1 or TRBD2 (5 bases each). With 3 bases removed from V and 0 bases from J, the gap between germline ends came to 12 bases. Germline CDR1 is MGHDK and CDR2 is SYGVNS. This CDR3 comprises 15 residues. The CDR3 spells CASSDGKGSSYEQYF. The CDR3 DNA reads TGTGCCAGCAGTGATGGGAAGGGGAGCTCCTACGAGCAGTACTTC.

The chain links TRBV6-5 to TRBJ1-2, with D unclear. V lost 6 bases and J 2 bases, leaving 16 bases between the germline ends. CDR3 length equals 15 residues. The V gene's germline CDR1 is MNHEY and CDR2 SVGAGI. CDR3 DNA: TGTGCCAGCAGAGTAGGGATCGCCCAGAACTATGGCTACACCTTC. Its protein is CASRVGIAQNYGYTF.

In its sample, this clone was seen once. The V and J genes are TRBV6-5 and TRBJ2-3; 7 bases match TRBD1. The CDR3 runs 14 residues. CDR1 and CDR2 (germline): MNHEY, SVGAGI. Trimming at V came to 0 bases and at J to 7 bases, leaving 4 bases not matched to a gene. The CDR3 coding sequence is TGTGCCAGCAGTTACTCGGGACAGACTCATACGCAGTATTTT. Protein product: CASSYSGQTHTQYF.

CDR3 coding DNA: TGTGCCAGCAGTTACTTGACGACAGGTGAAAAACTGTTTTTT. As protein: CASSYLTTGEKLFF. This chain connects TRBV6-5 to TRBJ1-4, with D possibly TRBD1 on 6 matching bases. Per the germline V gene, CDR1 is MNHEY and CDR2 is SVGAGI. The CDR3 contains 14 residues. Trimming stripped 1 base from V and 7 bases from J, with 10 bases between.

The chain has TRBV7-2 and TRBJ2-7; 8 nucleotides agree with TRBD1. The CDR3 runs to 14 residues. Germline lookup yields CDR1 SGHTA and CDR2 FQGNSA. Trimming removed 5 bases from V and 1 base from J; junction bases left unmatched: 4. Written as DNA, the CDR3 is TGTGCCAGCAGCCCGGACAGGGCATCCTACGAGCAGTACTTC. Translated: CASSPDRASYEQYF.

The CDR3 DNA is TGCGCCAGCAGCCAAGTCCTCGAGGTAGCGGGCCACAATGAGCAGTTCTTC. Translated: CASSQVLEVAGHNEQFF. The rearrangement links TRBV4-1 to TRBJ2-1; 7 bases are shared with TRBD2. Germline V CDR1 and CDR2: MGHRA, YSYEKL. The CDR3 loop spans 17 amino acids. V shed 1 base, J shed 5 bases, and the junction held 11 bases outside the gene matches.

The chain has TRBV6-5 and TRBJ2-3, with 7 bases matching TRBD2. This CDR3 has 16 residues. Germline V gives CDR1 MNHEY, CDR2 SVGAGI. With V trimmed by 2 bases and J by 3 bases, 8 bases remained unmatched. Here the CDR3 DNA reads TGTGCCAGCAGTTACCGGAGCGGGATGGAAACAGATACGCAGTATTTT. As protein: CASSYRSGMETDTQYF.

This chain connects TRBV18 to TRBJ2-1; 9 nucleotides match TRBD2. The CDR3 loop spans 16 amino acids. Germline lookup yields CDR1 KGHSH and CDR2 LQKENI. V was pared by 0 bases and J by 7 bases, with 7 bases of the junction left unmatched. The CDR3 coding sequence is TGTGCCAGCTCACCACCGGGCGGGAGGGCCCGTAATGAGCAGTTCTTC. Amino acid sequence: CASSPPGGRARNEQFF.